The next 5 T cell receptor beta chains were all read from a single sample in a study of breast tumors, draining lymph nodes, adjacent tissues. Breast cancer patients provided tissue from their axillary draining lymph nodes. MiXCR, run by TCRdb on the multiplex PCR reads, gives a single entry per CDR3 protein. The sample holds about 180,000 distinct CDR3 sequences, approximately 30% seen once. Sequenced input: axillary lymph node tissue. The source of these receptors is a female donor with breast cancer. Some clones in this sample may be carry-over from other donors' samples.

There are many counts of this clonotype. CDR3 coding DNA: TGTGCCAGCTCACCTACGACCCCGCCGGATACGCAGTATTTT. Its translation is CASSPTTPPDTQYF. The rearrangement joins TRBV18 to TRBJ2-3; D is unresolved. The CDR3 sequence is 14 residues long. V lost 3 bases and J 6 bases, leaving 13 bases between the germline ends. CDR1 is KGHSH, CDR2 LQKENI, per germline.

This clonotype has at least ten counts. This chain uses TRBV13 with TRBJ2-1, with 8 bases matching TRBD1. Germline V lookup: CDR1 PRHDT, CDR2 FYEKMQ (reference sequence). CDR3 length: 15 amino acids. V shed 5 bases, J shed 1 base, and the junction held 4 bases outside the gene matches. Here the CDR3 DNA reads TGTGCCAGCAGCACCCGGGACAGGTCCTACAATGAGCAGTTCTTC. Amino acid sequence: CASSTRDRSYNEQFF. The variable domain in full, with the rest retrieved from reference TRBV13 and TRBJ2-1, is AAGVIQSPRHLIKEKRETATLKCYPIPRHDTVYWYQQGPGQDPQFLISFYEKMQSDKGSIPDRFSAQQFSDYHSELNMSSLELGDSALYFCASSTRDRSYNEQFFGPGTRLTVL.

V usage is TRBV12-3 or TRBV12-4 and J usage is TRBJ2-3; D perhaps matches TRBD2 (6 bases). The CDR3 contains 13 residues. With 3 bases removed from V and 9 bases from J, the gap between germline ends came to 13 bases. As DNA, the CDR3 is TGTGCCAGCAGTTTTCGGACGGGGGAAACGCAGTATTTT. It codes for CASSFRTGETQYF.

The table lists this clonotype with many counts. The chain recombines TRBV10-3 with TRBJ2-7; D uncertain. V was pared by 0 bases and J by 4 bases, with 4 bases between. The CDR3 contains 12 residues. Germline V CDR1 and CDR2: ENHRY, SYGVKD. In DNA, the CDR3 is TGTGCCATCAGTGAGTCGGGGTACGAGCAGTACTTC. It is translated as CAISESGYEQYF.

This clonotype was seen repeatedly, ten times or more. The rearrangement uses TRBV2 and TRBJ2-7, with D maybe TRBD1 (5 bases). Germline loops: CDR1 SNHLY, CDR2 FYNNEI. Trimming took 9 bases from V and 3 from J, leaving 9 bases between them. The CDR3 has 11 amino acids. Here the CDR3 reads CARQVNYEQYF. The DNA of the CDR3 is TGTGCCAGACAGGTAAACTACGAGCAGTACTTC.